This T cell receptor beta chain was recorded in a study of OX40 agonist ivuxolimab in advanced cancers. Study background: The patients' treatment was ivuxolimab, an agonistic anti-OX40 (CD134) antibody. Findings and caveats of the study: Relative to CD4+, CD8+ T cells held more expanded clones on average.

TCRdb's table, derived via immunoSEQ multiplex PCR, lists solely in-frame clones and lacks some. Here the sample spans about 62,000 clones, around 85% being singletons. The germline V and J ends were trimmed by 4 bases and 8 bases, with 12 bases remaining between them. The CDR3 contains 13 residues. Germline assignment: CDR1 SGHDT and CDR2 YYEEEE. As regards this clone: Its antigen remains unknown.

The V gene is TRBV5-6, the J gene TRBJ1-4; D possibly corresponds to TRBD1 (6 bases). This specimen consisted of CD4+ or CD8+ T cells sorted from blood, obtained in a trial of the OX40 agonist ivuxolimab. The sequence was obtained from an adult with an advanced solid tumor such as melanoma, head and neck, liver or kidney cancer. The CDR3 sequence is CASSAAGAEKLFF. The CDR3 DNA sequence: TGTGCCAGCAGCGCGGCAGGGGCCGAAAAACTGTTTTTT.